This T cell receptor beta chain originates from a study of blood T cell repertoires in COVID-19. Study-wide context: The origin of the acute and convalescent COVID-19 samples was the United States, Italy and Spain.

As handled by the study authors: Quantification of nucleated cells was approximated via reference gene primer amplification. Data came from immunoSEQ multiplex PCR; TCRdb stores just in-frame clones and leaves some out. The DNA gave D and trimming, while V, J and clone size come from that table. The sample contains some 200,000 clones, roughly 85% of which appear only once. V lost 0 bases to trimming and J lost 2 bases, with 9 bases between them. The V gene's germline CDR1 is SGHRS and CDR2 YFSETQ. CDR3 length: 15 residues. The chain has TRBV5-1 and TRBJ2-1, with D possibly matching TRBD2 (6 bases). Specimen: peripheral blood. This sequence was found in a woman in her 70s with COVID-19, enrolled during active disease. CDR3 nucleotides: TGCGCCAGCAGCTTGGCGGAGGGGCCCTACAATGAGCAGTTCTTC. Amino acids: CASSLAEGPYNEQFF.